This T cell receptor (beta chain) was identified in a study of T cell responses to AZD1222 COVID-19 vaccine. Sequencing was performed with immunoSEQ multiplex PCR; in TCRdb, only in-frame clones are kept and a portion is missing. In the table there are roughly 120,000 clones, 94% of which are singletons. V was pared by 4 bases and J by 2 bases, with 4 bases of the junction left unmatched. The length of the CDR3 is 13 residues. Germline assignment: CDR1 GTSNPN and CDR2 SVGIG (reference sequence). This clonotype was obtained from an adult in good health. The chain is built from TRBV30 and TRBJ2-5; 7 bases match TRBD1. The sequencing here drew on peripheral blood, taken on day 0 of AZD1222 vaccination. CDR3 sequence: CAWTGTVQETQYF. The CDR3, as DNA: TGTGCCTGGACCGGGACAGTACAAGAGACCCAGTACTTC.